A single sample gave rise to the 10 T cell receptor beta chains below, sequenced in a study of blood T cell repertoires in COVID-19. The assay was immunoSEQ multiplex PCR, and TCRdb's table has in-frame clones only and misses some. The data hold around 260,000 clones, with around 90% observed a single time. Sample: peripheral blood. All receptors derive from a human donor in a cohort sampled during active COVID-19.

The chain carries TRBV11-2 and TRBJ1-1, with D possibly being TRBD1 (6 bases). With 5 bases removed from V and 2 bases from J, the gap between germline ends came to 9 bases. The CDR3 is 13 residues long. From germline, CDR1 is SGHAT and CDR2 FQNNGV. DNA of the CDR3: TGTGCCAGCAGCCCACAGGGAAACACTGAAGCTTTCTTT. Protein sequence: CASSPQGNTEAFF.

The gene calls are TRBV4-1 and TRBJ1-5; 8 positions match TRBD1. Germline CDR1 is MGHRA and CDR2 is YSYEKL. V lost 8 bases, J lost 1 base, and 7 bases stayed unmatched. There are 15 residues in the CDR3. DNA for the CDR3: TGCGCCAGCCATGAACAGGGGGGCAGCAATCAGCCCCAGCATTTT. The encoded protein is CASHEQGGSNQPQHF.

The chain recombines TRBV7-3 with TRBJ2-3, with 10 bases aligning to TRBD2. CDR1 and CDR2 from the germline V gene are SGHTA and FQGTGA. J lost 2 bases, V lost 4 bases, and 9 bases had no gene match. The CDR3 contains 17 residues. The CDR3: CASSSPRLAGATDTQYF. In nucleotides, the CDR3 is TGTGCCAGCAGCTCCCCCCGGCTAGCGGGAGCCACAGATACGCAGTATTTT.

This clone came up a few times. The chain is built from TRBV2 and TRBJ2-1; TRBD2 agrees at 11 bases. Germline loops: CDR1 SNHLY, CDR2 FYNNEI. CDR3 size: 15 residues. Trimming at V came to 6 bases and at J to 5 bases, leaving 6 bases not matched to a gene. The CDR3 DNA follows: TGTGCCAGCAGCGCTAGCGGGAGGCCCGACAATGAGCAGTTCTTC. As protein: CASSASGRPDNEQFF.

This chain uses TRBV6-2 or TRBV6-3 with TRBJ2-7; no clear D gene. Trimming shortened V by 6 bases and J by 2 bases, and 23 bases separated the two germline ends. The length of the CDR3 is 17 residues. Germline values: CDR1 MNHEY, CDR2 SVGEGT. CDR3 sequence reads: CASSLGLWPSTTYEQYF. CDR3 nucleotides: TGTGCCAGCAGCTTGGGCCTTTGGCCGAGTACGACCTACGAGCAGTACTTC.

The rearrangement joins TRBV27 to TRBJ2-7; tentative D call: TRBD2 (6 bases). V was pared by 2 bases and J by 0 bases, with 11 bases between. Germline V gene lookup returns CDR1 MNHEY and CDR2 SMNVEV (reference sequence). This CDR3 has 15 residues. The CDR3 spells CASSLRGFGSYEQYF. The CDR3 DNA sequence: TGTGCCAGCAGTTTACGGGGGTTCGGCTCCTACGAGCAGTACTTC.

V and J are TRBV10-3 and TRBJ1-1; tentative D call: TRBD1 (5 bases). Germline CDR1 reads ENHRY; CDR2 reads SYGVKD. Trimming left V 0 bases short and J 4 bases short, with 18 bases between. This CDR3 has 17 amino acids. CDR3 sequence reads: CAISESVGASYGTEAFF. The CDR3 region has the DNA TGTGCCATCAGTGAGTCGGTAGGGGCCTCGTACGGCACTGAAGCTTTCTTT.

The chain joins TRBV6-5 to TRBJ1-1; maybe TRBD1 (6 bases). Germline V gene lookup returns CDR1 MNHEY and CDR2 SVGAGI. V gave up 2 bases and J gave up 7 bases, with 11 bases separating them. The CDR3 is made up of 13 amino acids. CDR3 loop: CASSYLGADEAFF. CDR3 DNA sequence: TGTGCCAGCAGTTACCTGGGGGCGGATGAAGCTTTCTTT.

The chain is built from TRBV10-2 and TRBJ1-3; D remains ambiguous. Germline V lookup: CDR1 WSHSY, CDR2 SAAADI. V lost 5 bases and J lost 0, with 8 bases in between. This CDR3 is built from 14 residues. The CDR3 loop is CASSRGNSGNTIYF. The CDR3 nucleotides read TGCGCCAGCAGTCGCGGGAACTCTGGAAACACCATATATTTT.

CDR3 coding DNA: TGTGCCAGCAGTTCGATACACAGGGGTGGAGGCACTGAAGCTTTCTTT. Translation gives CASSSIHRGGGTEAFF. The chain employs TRBV6-2 or TRBV6-3 and TRBJ1-1; 7 bases line up with TRBD1. The V and J ends lost 4 bases and 4 bases, in that order; junction bases with no gene match: 12. In germline, CDR1 is MNHEY, CDR2 SVGEGT. The CDR3 consists of 16 residues.